The present entry profiles one T cell receptor (beta chain) with its context. The CDR3 length is 13 residues. Germline V gives CDR1 DFQATT, CDR2 SNEGSKA (reference sequence). This sample is part of a study of patients and donors after allogeneic stem cell transplantation. One entry per CDR3 protein results from TCRdb running MiXCR on the RT-PCR reads. The sample lists 85,000 to 90,000 distinct CDR3 sequences; 48% were seen once. The sample consisted of blood, either unsorted or a sorted T cell fraction (not recorded which). The source of this sequence is a human donor who was either an allogeneic HSCT recipient or a stem cell or donor lymphocyte infusion donor (not recorded which). It is not recorded whose cells these are; they may come from a transplant donor. The chain joins TRBV20-1 to TRBJ1-3; D uncertain. The chain's CDR3 is CSANGVSGNTIYF. DNA of the CDR3: TGCAGCGCCAACGGGGTATCTGGAAACACCATATATTTT.